This T cell receptor (beta chain) is from a study of cytomegalovirus exposure and HLA in healthy donors. While unrecorded immune exposures were likely, the donors were nominally healthy when sampled. The CDR3 loop spans 14 amino acids. The V and J ends lost 3 bases and 3 bases respectively, with 11 bases between them. Germline V gives CDR1 LNHDA, CDR2 SQIVND (reference sequence). Study results and limitations: DRB1 showed the most TCR associations and HLA-C the fewest in a later analysis, as rates varied by HLA locus.

13 Jbeta primers and 60 Vbeta primers were used for the PCR. Produced via immunoSEQ multiplex PCR; TCRdb's table is partial and in-frame only. The top ten clones hold approximately 5.6% of a sample with under 140,000 clones, under 85% of them seen once. This clone has a handful of counts. Its antigen is not identified. Sequences were obtained from PBMCs. The chain recombines TRBV19 with TRBJ1-1; D remains ambiguous. This clonotype was sampled from a man aged 25-40 years in good health and CMV-seropositive. CDR3 sequence reads: CASSIQVWDTEAFF. The CDR3, as DNA: TGTGCCAGTAGTATCCAGGTATGGGACACTGAAGCTTTCTTT.